Listed below are T cell receptor beta chains from one sample, sequenced in a study of identical twins. TCRdb reanalysed the 5' RACE reads using MiXCR and keeps one entry per CDR3 protein. The sample gives over 200,000 distinct CDR3 sequences, about 11% of which show up once; 9% to 10% is in the top ten. Sample: memory T cells sorted from blood. These receptors were obtained from a man aged 45-60 years in good health. CDR3s include the opening cysteine and the closing phenylalanine or tryptophan. D genes are given only for firm matches. Rows give clone size only sometimes, using once, few, many, or a class for an expanded clone.

d_gene: .; abundance: .; v_gene: TRBV27; CDR3aa: CASSDTRWGSQETQYF
d_gene: TRBD1; abundance: many; v_gene: TRBV4-3; CDR3aa: CASSRNRGGTEAFF
d_gene: .; abundance: many; v_gene: TRBV6-2/TRBV6-3; CDR3aa: CASGTGTPREQFF
d_gene: TRBD2; abundance: many; v_gene: TRBV5-1; CDR3aa: CASSPGLAGGSQETQYF
d_gene: TRBD1; abundance: .; v_gene: TRBV4-1; CDR3aa: CASSQGQGSYNSPLHF
d_gene: .; abundance: .; v_gene: TRBV25-1; CDR3aa: CASSDYTSLHF
d_gene: .; abundance: few; v_gene: TRBV12-3/TRBV12-4; CDR3aa: CASSRLVGETQYF
d_gene: TRBD1; abundance: .; v_gene: TRBV2; CDR3aa: CASSVGQGNQPQHF
d_gene: .; abundance: few; v_gene: TRBV3-1; CDR3aa: CASSQAEPQETQYF
d_gene: .; abundance: few; v_gene: TRBV10-3; CDR3aa: CAPSAVRRGQETQYF
d_gene: TRBD2; abundance: few; v_gene: TRBV4-3; CDR3aa: CASSQDTGTTDTQYF
d_gene: TRBD1; abundance: .; v_gene: TRBV24-1; CDR3aa: CATSGGTGGDEQFF
d_gene: .; abundance: .; v_gene: TRBV6-1; CDR3aa: CASSPSRNTGGLFF
d_gene: .; abundance: .; v_gene: TRBV5-4; CDR3aa: CASSSATEMNTEAFF
d_gene: .; abundance: .; v_gene: TRBV15; CDR3aa: CATSRDLMGGQYF
d_gene: TRBD2; abundance: .; v_gene: TRBV6-1; CDR3aa: CASSLAGSLYEQYF
d_gene: .; abundance: few; v_gene: TRBV5-1; CDR3aa: CASSPKSGELFF
d_gene: .; abundance: .; v_gene: TRBV7-2; CDR3aa: CASSAALYEQYF
d_gene: .; abundance: .; v_gene: TRBV5-1; CDR3aa: CASSLGGRFEKLFF
d_gene: TRBD1; abundance: few; v_gene: TRBV20-1; CDR3aa: CSARDRDRGHDTQYF
d_gene: .; abundance: many; v_gene: TRBV4-1; CDR3aa: CASSHPGRSLRGDTEAFF
d_gene: .; abundance: .; v_gene: TRBV5-6; CDR3aa: CASSLSARPYGYTF
d_gene: .; abundance: few; v_gene: TRBV4-2; CDR3aa: CASSQDPVSNQPQHF
d_gene: .; abundance: many; v_gene: TRBV20-1; CDR3aa: CSADLRDSTDTQYF
d_gene: TRBD2; abundance: many; v_gene: TRBV20-1; CDR3aa: CSARDFGSGREQYF
d_gene: TRBD1; abundance: many; v_gene: TRBV29-1; CDR3aa: CSVNGQGVDHGYTF
d_gene: .; abundance: many; v_gene: TRBV12-3/TRBV12-4; CDR3aa: CASSPDPGGSYNEQFF
d_gene: .; abundance: many; v_gene: TRBV20-1; CDR3aa: CSADRDPQYQETQYF
d_gene: .; abundance: few; v_gene: TRBV27; CDR3aa: CASSFGAGASYEQYF
d_gene: .; abundance: few; v_gene: TRBV20-1; CDR3aa: CSALGRTYYEQYF
d_gene: TRBD1; abundance: many; v_gene: TRBV3-1; CDR3aa: CASSGLGTGINEQFF
d_gene: TRBD1; abundance: many; v_gene: TRBV19; CDR3aa: CASRGQDYGYTF
d_gene: .; abundance: many; v_gene: TRBV5-1; CDR3aa: CASSLGGVQETQYF
d_gene: TRBD1; abundance: few; v_gene: TRBV5-1; CDR3aa: CASSPGQMTYTDTQYF